The 29 T cell receptor beta chains presented below share a single source sample, sequenced in a study of OX40 agonist ivuxolimab in advanced cancers. Generated by immunoSEQ multiplex PCR, the TCRdb table keeps only in-frame clones and is missing some. The sample includes some 74,000 clones, about 85% of them seen just once. The sequencing here drew on CD4+ or CD8+ T cells sorted from blood, taken in a trial of the OX40 agonist ivuxolimab. These receptors were obtained from an adult with an advanced solid tumor such as melanoma, head and neck, liver or kidney cancer.

This clone has only one observation. The chain recombines TRBV5-8 with TRBJ2-1, with 7 bases matching TRBD2. The length of the CDR3 is 14 residues. From germline, CDR1 is SGHTS and CDR2 YDEGEE. With V trimmed by 5 bases and J by 3 bases, 5 bases remained unmatched. The CDR3 sequence is CASRASGLYNEQFF. The CDR3 region has the DNA TGTGCCAGCAGGGCTAGCGGACTCTACAATGAGCAGTTCTTC.

This chain connects TRBV5-4 to TRBJ2-5; 7 nucleotides agree with TRBD1. CDR3 length: 16 residues. The germline CDR1 and CDR2 sequences are SGHNT and YYREEE (reference sequence). V shed 3 bases, J shed 2 bases, and the junction held 10 bases outside the gene matches. The CDR3 is CASSSGQPGQQETQYF. The CDR3 nucleotides are TGTGCCAGCAGCTCAGGGCAACCGGGACAGCAAGAGACCCAGTACTTC.

The chain combines TRBV7-9 with TRBJ2-3; 8 nucleotides agree with TRBD2. The CDR3 covers 14 residues. J was trimmed by 5 bases and V by 5 bases; bases with no gene match: 6. Germline CDR1 and CDR2: SEHNR and FQNEAQ (reference sequence). CDR3 loop: CASSLGGARDTQYF. The CDR3 DNA is TGTGCCAGCAGCCTCGGGGGGGCCCGAGATACGCAGTATTTT.

The chain's CDR3 is CASSPALGWGYYGYTF. The CDR3 bases are TGTGCCAGCAGTCCAGCACTGGGGTGGGGTTACTATGGCTACACCTTC. The chain couples TRBV28 to TRBJ1-2; D is unclear. The ends were cut back, 5 bases at V and 3 bases at J, with 19 bases in the middle. Germline V gene lookup returns CDR1 MDHEN and CDR2 SYDVKM. The CDR3 is made up of 16 amino acids.

The rearrangement links TRBV29-1 to TRBJ2-3; 9 nucleotides agree with TRBD2. Germline lookup yields CDR1 SQVTM and CDR2 ANQGSEA. J gave up 4 bases and V 8 bases, and 4 bases lay outside the gene matches. CDR3 length: 12 amino acids. This CDR3 reads CSIVAGADTQYF. CDR3 coding DNA: TGCAGCATAGTAGCGGGAGCAGATACGCAGTATTTT.

The chain recombines TRBV2 with TRBJ2-2; 10 bases match TRBD2. J lost 3 bases, V lost 6 bases, and 4 bases had no gene match. CDR1 is SNHLY and CDR2 is FYNNEI in the germline V gene. The CDR3 totals 15 residues. The CDR3 DNA follows: TGTGCCAGCAGACTAGCGGGGAGCGACACCGGGGAGCTGTTTTTT. Its protein is CASRLAGSDTGELFF. The full variable domain, rest sourced from reference TRBV2 and TRBJ2-2, is EPEVTQTPSHQVTQMGQEVILRCVPISNHLYFYWYRQILGQKVEFLVSFYNNEISEKSEIFDDQFSVERPDGSNFTLKIRSTKLEDSAMYFCASRLAGSDTGELFFGEGSRLTVL.

The genes are TRBV7-2 and TRBJ2-2; no definite D call. In germline, CDR1 is SGHTA, CDR2 FQGNSA. The CDR3 spans 14 residues. Trimming removed 1 base at V and 3 bases at J, with 6 bases between. Here the CDR3 reads CASSLDWDTGELFF. The CDR3 DNA reads as TGTGCCAGCAGCTTAGACTGGGACACCGGGGAGCTGTTTTTT.

The rearrangement uses TRBV18 and TRBJ2-1; TRBD2 matches 7 bases. The V gene's germline CDR1 is KGHSH and CDR2 LQKENI. J was trimmed by 2 bases and V by 5 bases; bases with no gene match: 6. The CDR3 contains 15 residues. DNA for the CDR3: TGTGCCAGCTCAGTCCGGGACTACGCCTACAATGAGCAGTTCTTC. Residues: CASSVRDYAYNEQFF. The complete variable domain, with remaining parts taken from reference TRBV18 and TRBJ2-1, reads NAGVMQNPRHLVRRRGQEARLRCSPMKGHSHVYWYRQLPEEGLKFMVYLQKENIIDESGMPKERFSAEFPKEGPSILRIQQVVRGDSAAYFCASSVRDYAYNEQFFGPGTRLTVL.

V usage is TRBV4-2 and J usage is TRBJ2-7; D is undetermined. This CDR3 contains 15 residues. Germline values: CDR1 LGHNA, CDR2 YNFKEQ. V lost 4 bases and J 1 base, leaving 14 bases between the germline ends. CDR3 sequence (DNA): TGTGCCAGCAGCCTCCTAGGCCGATATTCCTACGAGCAGTACTTC. Protein: CASSLLGRYSYEQYF.

The J gene is TRBJ2-2, the V gene TRBV5-1; TRBD2 matches 8 bases. The germline gives CDR1 SGHRS, CDR2 YFSETQ. The CDR3 sequence is 16 residues long. V lost 5 bases and J lost 0; bases outside the gene matches: 6. CDR3 loop: CASRSLAAANTGELFF. The CDR3 nucleotides are TGCGCCAGCAGATCACTAGCGGCCGCGAACACCGGGGAGCTGTTTTTT.

This rearrangement joins TRBV28 to TRBJ1-6, with a tentative D call TRBD1 (5 bases). Germline CDR1 is MDHEN and CDR2 is SYDVKM. Trimming removed 3 bases at V and 4 bases at J, with 19 bases between. This CDR3 comprises 18 residues. As DNA, the CDR3 is TGTGCCAGCAGTTTCTGGCAGGGAGGATTCGCATATAATTCACCCCTCCACTTT. It translates to CASSFWQGGFAYNSPLHF.

With regard to this clone: Other DNA sequences in the sample encode the same CDR3. The V and J genes are TRBV28 and TRBJ1-2; D gene ambiguous. The CDR3 has 13 residues. In germline, CDR1 is MDHEN, CDR2 SYDVKM. Trimming left V 1 base short and J 2 bases short, with 5 bases between. CDR3 residues: CASSLYQNYGYTF. The CDR3, as DNA: TGTGCCAGCAGTTTATACCAGAACTATGGCTACACCTTC.

The J gene is TRBJ1-4, the V gene TRBV30; no firm D call. Per the germline V gene, CDR1 is GTSNPN and CDR2 is SVGIG (reference sequence). The CDR3 length is 13 residues. The V end lost 1 base, the J end lost 7 bases, and 10 bases lay between the germline ends. The CDR3 spells CAWSASESEKLFF. CDR3 bases: TGTGCCTGGAGTGCCTCCGAAAGTGAAAAACTGTTTTTT.

This clone was picked up one time. The V gene is TRBV5-1, the J gene TRBJ1-1; D remains unclear. CDR1 is SGHRS, CDR2 YFSETQ, per germline. The V end was cut by 3 bases, the J end by 7 bases, with 13 bases between. The CDR3 totals 13 residues. The CDR3 here is CASSSGNIDEAFF. The CDR3 DNA follows: TGCGCCAGCAGCTCCGGGAATATTGATGAAGCTTTCTTT.

This chain connects TRBV28 to TRBJ1-2; D is unclear. The V gene's germline CDR1 is MDHEN and CDR2 SYDVKM. V was shortened by 2 bases and J by 0 bases, with 7 bases between the two germline ends. This CDR3 region has 14 residues. In DNA form, the CDR3 reads TGTGCCAGCAGTTTACCACGGACTAACTATGGCTACACCTTC. It codes for CASSLPRTNYGYTF.

V usage is TRBV23-1 and J usage is TRBJ2-3; D might be TRBD1 or TRBD2, each matching 5 bases. TRBV23-1 is flagged as an ORF with uncertain function. V lost 0 bases to trimming and J lost 4 bases, with 17 bases between them. The CDR3 is 17 residues long. The CDR3 region is CASSQSRAPGPADTQYF. In nucleotides, the CDR3 is TGCGCCAGCAGTCAATCGAGGGCCCCGGGGCCGGCAGATACGCAGTATTTT.

This chain joins TRBV6-5 and TRBJ1-1; D is uncertain. V was clipped by 6 bases and J by 2 bases, with 10 bases between them. Germline V gene data show CDR1 as MNHEY and CDR2 as SVGAGI. The CDR3 is 13 amino acids. This chain's CDR3 is CASRSSGNTEAFF. The CDR3 region has the DNA TGTGCCAGCAGGTCAAGCGGAAACACTGAAGCTTTCTTT.

This chain connects TRBV7-9 to TRBJ1-1, with D uncertain. V was cut by 5 bases and J by 0 bases, with 13 bases left in between. The germline gives CDR1 SEHNR, CDR2 FQNEAQ (reference sequence). The CDR3 contains 15 residues. CDR3 in amino acids: CASSQRAYMNTEAFF. The CDR3 nucleotides are TGTGCCAGCAGCCAACGGGCCTACATGAACACTGAAGCTTTCTTT.

V gene TRBV9 combines with J gene TRBJ1-3; the D gene is possibly TRBD1 (5 bases). Germline loops: CDR1 SGDLS, CDR2 YYNGEE. Trimming pared 0 bases from V and 2 bases from J, leaving 12 bases between. The CDR3 extends over 16 amino acids. The CDR3 DNA reads TGTGCCAGCAGCGTAGGGACCGTGGGGGCTGGAAACACCATATATTTT. It yields the protein CASSVGTVGAGNTIYF.

V and J are TRBV7-8 and TRBJ1-4, with D tentatively TRBD1 (6 bases). Germline V gene lookup returns CDR1 SGHVS and CDR2 FQNEAQ. V was clipped by 5 bases and J by 8 bases, with 21 bases between them. The CDR3 extends over 16 amino acids. The CDR3 nucleotides read TGTGCCAGCAGCCGTCGTTCGGGGGGGGCAGAAGAAAAACTGTTTTTT. Translated, it gives CASSRRSGGAEEKLFF.

This chain joins TRBV14 and TRBJ1-4; TRBD1 might be the D (6 bases). The CDR3 sequence is 14 residues long. Deletions cut 3 bases from V and 4 bases from J, with 9 bases between. The germline CDR1 and CDR2 sequences are SGHDN and FVKESK. The CDR3 is CASSQGASNEKLFF. The CDR3 nucleotides read TGTGCCAGCAGCCAGGGGGCCAGTAATGAAAAACTGTTTTTT.

The chain combines TRBV28 with TRBJ1-6; TRBD1 is a possible D gene (5 bases). The V and J ends lost 5 bases and 1 base respectively, with 9 bases between them. The CDR3 loop spans 15 amino acids. CDR1 and CDR2 (germline): MDHEN, SYDVKM. The CDR3 region has the DNA TGTGCCAGCAGTGGGGGGGTTTCCTATAATTCACCCCTCCACTTT. This gives the protein CASSGGVSYNSPLHF.

The gene calls are TRBV10-3 and TRBJ1-1; no clear D gene. V lost 0 bases and J lost 8, with 7 bases in between. The CDR3 totals 12 residues. The germline gives CDR1 ENHRY, CDR2 SYGVKD. This CDR3 is CAISESNQEAFF. Here the CDR3 DNA reads TGTGCCATCAGTGAGTCGAACCAGGAAGCTTTCTTT.

This clone showed up just once. The genes are TRBV7-2 and TRBJ2-4, with a weak D call TRBD1 (6 bases). The CDR3 runs 17 residues. Per germline, CDR1 SGHTA and CDR2 FQGNSA. V was trimmed by 1 base and J by 1 base, leaving 14 bases between them. CDR3 sequence: CASSLVWGPFAKNIQYF. DNA of the CDR3: TGTGCCAGCAGCTTAGTTTGGGGGCCCTTCGCCAAAAACATTCAGTACTTC.

The CDR3 is CASSQMDTTGANVLTF. CDR3 nucleotide sequence: TGTGCCAGCAGCCAAATGGACACGACTGGGGCCAACGTCCTGACTTTC. This rearrangement joins TRBV16 to TRBJ2-6; a possible D gene is TRBD1 (5 bases). The germline V and J ends were trimmed by 2 bases and 2 bases, with 10 bases remaining between them. Germline values: CDR1 KGHSY, CDR2 FQNENV. The CDR3 totals 16 residues.

J is TRBJ1-1 and V is TRBV9; no clear D gene. The V and J ends lost 0 bases and 1 base respectively, with 7 bases between them. This CDR3 region has 14 residues. The V gene's germline CDR1 is SGDLS and CDR2 YYNGEE. The CDR3 reads CASSVVGKNTEAFF. The CDR3 DNA follows: TGTGCCAGCAGCGTAGTTGGCAAGAACACTGAAGCTTTCTTT.

V and J are TRBV5-4 and TRBJ2-1; TRBD1 agrees at 7 bases. The CDR3 is 16 amino acids. Per germline, CDR1 SGHNT and CDR2 YYREEE (reference sequence). V shed 6 bases, J shed 1 base, and the junction held 10 bases outside the gene matches. The CDR3 protein is CASTDKGQQSYNEQFF. The CDR3 DNA reads as TGTGCCAGCACCGATAAGGGACAGCAGTCCTACAATGAGCAGTTCTTC.

In this sample, this clone turned up once. V gene TRBV23-1 combines with J gene TRBJ2-1; D perhaps matches TRBD2 (5 bases). TRBV23-1 is filed as an ORF, its function uncertain. Trimming removed 0 bases from V and 8 bases from J, with 14 bases in between. This CDR3 has 15 residues. Written as DNA, the CDR3 is TGCGCCAGCAGTCAATCGAGGGCCAATTGCGATGAGCAGTTCTTC. Its translation: CASSQSRANCDEQFF.

This chain connects TRBV19 to TRBJ2-3, with no clear D. V dropped 4 bases and J dropped 6 bases, with 11 bases sitting between them. Germline V gives CDR1 LNHDA, CDR2 SQIVND (reference sequence). The CDR3 is 13 residues long. Here the CDR3 reads CASSTQAWDTQYF. CDR3 DNA sequence: TGTGCCAGTAGTACGCAAGCCTGGGATACGCAGTATTTT.